This entry is about one T cell receptor beta chain. Sequenced by immunoSEQ multiplex PCR; TCRdb stores in-frame clones only, minus some. Counted here are approximately 70,000 clones, 75% to 95% occurring once; the ten biggest clones make up less than 15%. This record belongs to a study of blood T cell repertoires in COVID-19. Study background: T cells, B-cell-depleted T cells, or PBMCs supplied cDNA or gDNA.

J lost 3 bases, V lost 0 bases, and 5 bases had no gene match. CDR3 length: 15 amino acids. Per germline, CDR1 SGHTA and CDR2 FQGTGA. The sequenced sample consisted of peripheral blood. The receptor comes from a human donor with active COVID-19. The donor label of this sample is uncertain. V and J are TRBV7-3 and TRBJ2-7; 7 bases are shared with TRBD2. The CDR3 DNA sequence: TGTGCCAGCAGCTTAACGTCTAGCGGTGTCTACGAGCAGTACTTC. This gives the protein CASSLTSSGVYEQYF.